At least ten counts were recorded for the clone carrying this T cell receptor beta chain. Time point described: sample taken at primary tumor resection. Material for sequencing was whole RNA from tumor, nontumor lung or frozen PBMC, left unsorted. Samples were obtained from about 75 donors, all untreated early-stage non-small cell lung cancer patients. On each TCR cDNA molecule, a unique molecular identifier was present. TCRdb reanalysed the 5' RACE reads using MiXCR and keeps one entry per CDR3 protein. The sample records about 95,000 distinct CDR3 sequences, around 10% being singletons. The source of the sample is a study of spatial heterogeneity in lung cancer. Study-level information: Raw reads showed each unique TCR and UMI combination turning up more than ten times on average.

Deletions cut 1 base from V and 3 bases from J, with 16 bases between. Looked up from germline, CDR1 is SEHNR and CDR2 is FQNEAQ (reference sequence). The CDR3 consists of 16 residues. The sample in question was PBMCs, obtained at surgery. The receptor comes from a male donor with early-stage non-small cell lung cancer. The chain links TRBV7-9 to TRBJ2-7; the D call may be TRBD1 or TRBD2 (5 bases each). DNA for the CDR3: TGTGCCAGCAGCTTAGGACGATCGGGGACCTTCTACGAGCAGTACTTC. Its protein is CASSLGRSGTFYEQYF.